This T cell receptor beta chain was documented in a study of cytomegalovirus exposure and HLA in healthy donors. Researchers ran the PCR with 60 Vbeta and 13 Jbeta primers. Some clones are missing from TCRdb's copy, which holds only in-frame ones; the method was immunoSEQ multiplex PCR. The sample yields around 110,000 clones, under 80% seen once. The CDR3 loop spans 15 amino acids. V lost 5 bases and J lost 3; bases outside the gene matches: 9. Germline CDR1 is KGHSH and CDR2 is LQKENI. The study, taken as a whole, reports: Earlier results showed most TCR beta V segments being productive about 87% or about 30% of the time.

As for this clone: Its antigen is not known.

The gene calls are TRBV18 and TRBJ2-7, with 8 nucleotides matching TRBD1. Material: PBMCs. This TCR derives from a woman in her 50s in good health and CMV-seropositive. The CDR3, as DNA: TGTGCCAGCTCATCAAACCGGGACAGGCTCTACGAGCAGTACTTC. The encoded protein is CASSSNRDRLYEQYF.